One and the same sample provided the 19 T cell receptor beta chains below, sequenced in a study of CD8 T cell repertoires and HIV-1 epitope variants. Profiling relied on immunoSEQ multiplex PCR, and the TCRdb table lists in-frame clones only, not all of them. The repertoire holds 5,000 to 6,500 clones, less than 70% seen once, with 42% in the top ten. These receptors have no identified antigens. Material: cultured CD8+ T cells derived from PBMCs. These TCRs come from a male donor with HIV.

This clone was seen only once. J is TRBJ1-3 and V is TRBV5-6; D uncertain. V shed 2 bases and J shed 3 bases, with 15 bases lying between them. Germline assignment: CDR1 SGHDT and CDR2 YYEEEE. CDR3 length: 16 residues. CDR3 DNA: TGTGCCAGCAGCTTCGGTGTTAGTGTTGATGGAAACACCATATATTTT. The encoded protein is CASSFGVSVDGNTIYF. Drawing the rest from reference TRBV5-6 and TRBJ1-3, the complete variable domain is DAGVTQSPTHLIKTRGQQVTLRCSPKSGHDTVSWYQQALGQGPQFIFQYYEEEERQRGNFPDRFSGHQFPNYSSELNVNALLLGDSALYLCASSFGVSVDGNTIYFGEGSWLTVV.

J is TRBJ2-7 and V is TRBV29-1; D is possibly TRBD1 (5 bases). The V and J ends lost 4 bases and 6 bases respectively, with 10 bases between them. The CDR3 spans 11 residues. Germline assignment: CDR1 SQVTM and CDR2 ANQGSEA. This CDR3 is CSVVGAGEQYF. The CDR3 nucleotides are TGCAGCGTTGTAGGGGCCGGCGAGCAGTACTTC.

A few counts support this clone. The rearrangement uses TRBV29-1 and TRBJ2-7; 11 bases are shared with TRBD1. Germline values: CDR1 SQVTM, CDR2 ANQGSEA. The trim removed 5 bases at V and 4 bases at J, leaving 10 bases unmatched. This CDR3 comprises 15 residues. CDR3 region: CSVPISGTGGYEQYF. CDR3 sequence (DNA): TGCAGCGTTCCCATCTCCGGGACAGGGGGTTACGAGCAGTACTTC.

The CDR3 DNA reads TGTGCCAGCAGTTTCCGGGACAGGGGCCACCAAGAGACCCAGTACTTC. Translating gives CASSFRDRGHQETQYF. V and J are TRBV28 and TRBJ2-5, with 10 bases fitting TRBD1. With 3 bases clipped from V and 0 bases from J, the junction kept 4 bases outside the gene matches. The CDR3 runs to 16 residues. CDR1 is MDHEN, CDR2 SYDVKM, per germline.

The CDR3 nucleotides are TGTGCCAGCAGCTTAGGGGAGAACACTGAAGCTTTCTTT. Protein: CASSLGENTEAFF. The rearrangement joins TRBV7-6 to TRBJ1-1; no reliable D call. CDR1 is SGHVS, CDR2 FNYEAQ, per germline. This CDR3 comprises 13 residues. The V end lost 1 base, the J end lost 1 base, and 4 bases lay between the germline ends.

The chain has TRBV10-3 and TRBJ2-3; perhaps D is TRBD1 or TRBD2 (5 bases each). This CDR3 has 15 residues. Trimming left V 3 bases short and J 5 bases short, with 15 bases between. Germline values: CDR1 ENHRY, CDR2 SYGVKD. CDR3 loop: CAISDLTSRGDTQYF. The CDR3 nucleotides are TGTGCCATCAGTGACCTTACTAGTAGGGGAGATACGCAGTATTTT.

The chain combines TRBV4-3 with TRBJ2-7; 7 bases line up with TRBD2. In germline, CDR1 is LGHNA, CDR2 YSLEER. CDR3 length: 15 amino acids. Trimming took 0 bases from V and 1 from J; bases not matched to a gene: 3. CDR3 in DNA: TGCGCCAGCAGCCAAGATGCTAGCGGTTCCTACGAGCAGTACTTC. It specifies CASSQDASGSYEQYF.

On this clone: An end of the junction differs from the germline gene, which may be a read error. The rearrangement uses TRBV7-7 and TRBJ2-7; TRBD1 matches 10 bases. The CDR3 has 15 amino acids. Per germline, CDR1 SSHAT and CDR2 FNYEAQ (reference sequence). The CDR3 nucleotides are TGTGCTAGCAGCTCCGGGACAGGGGATAACGACGAGCAGTACTTC. Protein: CASSSGTGDNDEQYF.

This chain links TRBV7-9 with TRBJ1-1; no reliable D call. CDR1 is SEHNR, CDR2 FQNEAQ, per germline (reference sequence). The CDR3 spans 15 residues. The germline V and J ends were trimmed by 5 bases and 4 bases, with 17 bases remaining between them. CDR3 residues: CASSLPWPGGTEAFF. CDR3 nucleotide sequence: TGTGCCAGCAGCCTCCCTTGGCCCGGAGGCACTGAAGCTTTCTTT.

The rearrangement joins TRBV29-1 to TRBJ1-1, with D hard to call. The germline V and J ends were trimmed by 3 bases and 4 bases, with 6 bases remaining between them. CDR1 is SQVTM, CDR2 ANQGSEA, per germline. This CDR3 has 11 residues. The CDR3 sequence is CSVEGSTEAFF. The CDR3 DNA reads TGCAGCGTTGAGGGCAGCACTGAAGCTTTCTTT.

The genes are TRBV4-3 and TRBJ1-4; possibly TRBD1 for D (6 bases). Germline V gene data show CDR1 as LGHNA and CDR2 as YSLEER. CDR3 length: 15 amino acids. V was shortened by 0 bases and J by 5 bases, with 10 bases between the two germline ends. This chain's CDR3 is CASSQEQGLNEKLFF. As DNA, the CDR3 is TGCGCCAGCAGCCAAGAGCAGGGGTTAAATGAAAAACTGTTTTTT.

The rearrangement joins TRBV2 to TRBJ2-7, with D possibly TRBD2 on 5 matching bases. The germline V gene encodes CDR1 SNHLY and CDR2 FYNNEI. The CDR3 is made up of 14 amino acids. Trimming took 4 bases from V and 0 from J, leaving 10 bases between them. CDR3 protein: CASSVLSGSYEQYF. CDR3 nucleotides: TGTGCCAGCAGTGTTCTGAGCGGCTCCTACGAGCAGTACTTC.

This chain links TRBV9 with TRBJ2-2; no firm D call. The germline V gene encodes CDR1 SGDLS and CDR2 YYNGEE. The CDR3 is 14 amino acids. Trimming shortened V by 3 bases and J by 4 bases, and 10 bases separated the two germline ends. The CDR3, as DNA: TGTGCCAGCAGCGCACAAGTCAGCACCGGGGAGCTGTTTTTT. This sequence encodes CASSAQVSTGELFF.

V usage is TRBV18 and J usage is TRBJ2-6; TRBD1 might be the D (5 bases). CDR1 is KGHSH and CDR2 is LQKENI in the germline V gene. Deletions cut 6 bases from V and 2 bases from J, with 5 bases between. The CDR3 is 13 amino acids. CDR3 loop: CASSRAGANVLTF. The CDR3 nucleotides are TGTGCCAGCTCCAGGGCTGGGGCCAACGTCCTGACTTTC.

The chain recombines TRBV18 with TRBJ2-5; TRBD2 might be the D (5 bases). Trimming removed 2 bases from V and 1 base from J, with 8 bases in between. Per germline, CDR1 KGHSH and CDR2 LQKENI. The CDR3 is made up of 14 amino acids. CDR3 DNA sequence: TGTGCCAGCTCACCAGGACTTTCCCAAGAGACCCAGTACTTC. Encoded protein: CASSPGLSQETQYF.

The chain employs TRBV10-3 and TRBJ2-7; no firm D call. Germline V gene lookup returns CDR1 ENHRY and CDR2 SYGVKD. Trimming pared 8 bases from V and 7 bases from J, leaving 6 bases between. There are 9 residues in the CDR3. DNA of the CDR3: TGTGCCATCTGTGGAGAGCAGTACTTC. Amino acid sequence: CAICGEQYF.

The chain uses TRBV28 and TRBJ1-2, with D hard to call. V lost 7 bases and J 4 bases, leaving 19 bases between the germline ends. The CDR3 is made up of 15 amino acids. CDR1 is MDHEN, CDR2 SYDVKM, per germline. CDR3 sequence (DNA): TGTGCCAGCACCCCAGGTTTTGAAGTAGCCTATGGCTACACCTTC. Amino acids: CASTPGFEVAYGYTF.

The genes are TRBV28 and TRBJ2-1, with D possibly matching TRBD2 (5 bases). Trimming pared 3 bases from V and 5 bases from J, leaving 11 bases between. CDR1 and CDR2 from the germline V gene are MDHEN and SYDVKM. There are 14 residues in the CDR3. CDR3 sequence (DNA): TGTGCCAGCAGTTTTCGGGGAAGGCACAATGAGCAGTTCTTC. Protein product: CASSFRGRHNEQFF.

The chain couples TRBV28 to TRBJ2-7, with D perhaps assigned TRBD1 or TRBD2 (5 bases each). The germline CDR1 and CDR2 sequences are MDHEN and SYDVKM. V lost 5 bases and J lost 3, with 11 bases in between. The CDR3 runs 13 residues. The chain's CDR3 is CASSPGTYYEQYF. The CDR3 coding sequence is TGTGCCAGCAGTCCAGGGACGTACTACGAGCAGTACTTC.